The next 6 T cell receptor beta chains were all read from a single sample in a study of blood T cell repertoires in COVID-19. Data came from immunoSEQ multiplex PCR; TCRdb stores just in-frame clones and leaves some out. Altogether 120,000 to 150,000 clones are present, approximately 78% being singletons, with the ten largest covering 13% to 15%. Material: peripheral blood. The receptors originated from a human donor with acute or convalescent COVID-19. The donor label of this sample is uncertain.

The chain has TRBV25-1 and TRBJ1-3, with 7 bases identical to TRBD1. V shed 3 bases and J 4 bases; nucleotides not matched to a gene: 9. This CDR3 region has 16 residues. The V gene's germline CDR1 is MGHDK and CDR2 SYGVNS. The CDR3 reads CASSEAGTARGNTIYF. CDR3 nucleotide sequence: TGTGCCAGCAGTGAGGCCGGGACAGCCAGAGGAAACACCATATATTTT.

This chain joins TRBV6-5 and TRBJ2-1; TRBD2 might be the D (6 bases). The germline V gene encodes CDR1 MNHEY and CDR2 SVGAGI. V was pared by 7 bases and J by 4 bases, with 11 bases between. The CDR3 sequence is 13 residues long. CDR3 amino acids: CASKAGLYNEQFF. The CDR3 DNA sequence: TGTGCCAGCAAGGCGGGGCTTTACAATGAGCAGTTCTTC.

The rearrangement joins TRBV2 to TRBJ1-6; 8 bases match TRBD1. Germline loops: CDR1 SNHLY, CDR2 FYNNEI. After removal of 1 base from V and 9 bases from J, the junction contained 5 bases not matched to a gene. The CDR3 is made up of 15 amino acids. CDR3 protein: CASSEVGQGGSPLHF. CDR3 nucleotide sequence: TGTGCCAGCAGTGAAGTAGGACAGGGAGGTTCACCCCTCCACTTT.

CDR3 loop: CASSTLRGTEAFF. Here the CDR3 DNA reads TGTGCCAGCAGCACCCTTCGGGGCACTGAAGCTTTCTTT. This chain joins TRBV7-2 and TRBJ1-1; unclear D gene. The CDR3 covers 13 residues. Trimming removed 5 bases at V and 4 bases at J, with 11 bases between. Per the germline V gene, CDR1 is SGHTA and CDR2 is FQGNSA.

Here the CDR3 reads CATYSPGRAYGYTF. DNA of the CDR3: TGTGCCACGTACTCACCGGGCAGGGCTTATGGCTACACCTTC. The genes are TRBV6-5 and TRBJ1-2, with a possible D match to TRBD1 (5 bases). The V end lost 10 bases, the J end lost 5 bases, and 20 bases lay between the germline ends. This CDR3 comprises 14 residues. Germline CDR1 is MNHEY and CDR2 is SVGAGI.

This clone was picked up many times. One end of the junction does not line up with germline, which may come from a read error. The chain combines TRBV19 with TRBJ1-1, with TRBD1 matching 9 bases. Germline V gene data show CDR1 as LNHDA and CDR2 as SQIVND (reference sequence). CDR3 length: 15 amino acids. The CDR3 loop is CASGNPGTGNSEAFF. CDR3 DNA sequence: TGTGCCAGTGGAAATCCCGGGACAGGGAACTCTGAAGCTTTCTTT.